This T cell receptor (beta chain) comes out of a study of blood T cell repertoires in COVID-19. In the authors' workflow: Estimation of nucleated cell counts relied on the amplification of reference gene primers. TCRdb's copy holds only in-frame clones and misses some; the assay was immunoSEQ multiplex PCR. The V and J calls and clone size are taken from that table; D and trimming were inferred from the DNA. The table lists 110,000 or so clones, just over 85% of them singletons. Deletions cut 4 bases from V and 6 bases from J, with 16 bases between. Looked up from germline, CDR1 is SGHVS and CDR2 is FQNEAQ. The CDR3 is made up of 16 amino acids.

The TCR was taken from a human donor in a cohort sampled during active COVID-19. The chain uses TRBV7-8 and TRBJ1-6, with D perhaps TRBD1 (5 bases). Source material: peripheral blood. The CDR3 spells CASSSLTSGANSPLHF. DNA of the CDR3: TGTGCCAGCAGCTCCCTGACCTCTGGGGCTAATTCACCCCTCCACTTT.